The 3 T cell receptor beta chains below all came from one sample that was sequenced in a study of tumor-infiltrating lymphocytes in primary liver carcinoma. Investigators took RNA and DNA out together from 20-30 mg of unsorted bulk tissue. From 400 to 500 ng total RNA, TCR beta cDNA was generated with a primer in the constant region. Three rounds of nested multiplex PCR with slightly modified ARM-PCR produced TCR beta libraries. The first two PCR rounds used TRBV1-TRBV30 forward primers with a C-beta reverse primer, 9 to 11 cycles each. TCRdb reprocessed the multiplex PCR reads with MiXCR, giving one entry per CDR3 protein. The table lists roughly 50,000 distinct CDR3 sequences, roughly 77% of them singletons, with about 25% in the top ten. Sequenced input: liver tumor tissue from sampling region 2. The subset: tumor region T2, inferior pole. The receptors were sampled from a man between 40 and 49 years old with primary liver carcinoma and hepatitis B virus infection.

As to this clonotype: Because it lacks the conserved phenylalanine or tryptophan at the end, this CDR3 is likely a read error. The chain joins TRBV11-2 to TRBJ2-7; TRBD2 might be the D (5 bases). V gave up 10 bases and J gave up 3 bases, with 19 bases separating them. Germline CDR1 SGHAT, CDR2 FQNNGV. This CDR3 region has 14 residues. CDR3 sequence: CAITLEYGDYEQYL. In nucleotides, the CDR3 is TGTGCCATCACCTTAGAGTACGGGGACTACGAGCAGTACTTA.

This clonotype was recorded at least ten times. This chain connects TRBV19 to TRBJ1-1; D is uncertain. Trimming removed 5 bases at V and 1 base at J, with 8 bases between. Germline lookup yields CDR1 LNHDA and CDR2 SQIVND (reference sequence). The CDR3 is made up of 13 amino acids. The CDR3 sequence: CASSARQNTEAFF. The DNA for the CDR3 is TGTGCCAGTAGTGCCCGACAGAACACTGAAGCTTTCTTT.

This clonotype was seen only a few times. A read error may be the cause here, since a much bigger clone is one base away. V gene TRBV6-5 combines with J gene TRBJ2-2; perhaps TRBD2 as D (5 bases). V lost 0 bases and J 9 bases, leaving 20 bases between the germline ends. Per the germline V gene, CDR1 is MNHEY and CDR2 is SVGAGI. The CDR3 sequence is 17 residues long. The CDR3 nucleotides are TGTGCCAGCAGTTACTCGGGCCAGGCACTAGGGCCCCGGGAGCTGTTTTTT. It specifies CASSYSGQALGPRELFF.